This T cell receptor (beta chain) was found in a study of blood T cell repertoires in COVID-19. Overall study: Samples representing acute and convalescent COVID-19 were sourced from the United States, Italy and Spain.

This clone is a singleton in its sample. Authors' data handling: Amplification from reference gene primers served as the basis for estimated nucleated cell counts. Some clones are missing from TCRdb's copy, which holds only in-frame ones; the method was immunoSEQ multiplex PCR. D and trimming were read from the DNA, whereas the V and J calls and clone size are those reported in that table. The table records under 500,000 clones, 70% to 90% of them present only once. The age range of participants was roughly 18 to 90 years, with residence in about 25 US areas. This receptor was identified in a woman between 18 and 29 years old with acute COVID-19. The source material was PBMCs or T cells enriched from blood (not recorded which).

The CDR3 DNA reads as TGCGCCAGCAGCCCTGACATATCCTACGAGCAGTACTTC. It codes for CASSPDISYEQYF. V and J are TRBV5-1 and TRBJ2-7; D not certain. Germline loops: CDR1 SGHRS, CDR2 YFSETQ. The CDR3 is 13 residues long. V was pared by 4 bases and J by 1 base, with 9 bases between.